The 8 T cell receptor beta chains listed next were all sequenced from one sample in a study of shared clonotypes between healthy human individuals. Profiled with immunoSEQ multiplex PCR; TCRdb holds only in-frame clones, not every one. The table has millions of clones, 90% to 95% seen once. Sample: naive CD4+ T cells sorted from blood. Subset reported: CD45RA+ positively selected. These receptors were taken from a man aged 18 to 30 in good health.

This clone has only one observation. The V call is TRBV19, the J call TRBJ2-7; unclear D gene. V was pared by 6 bases and J by 2 bases, with 11 bases between. The CDR3 contains 13 residues. Germline V gene sequence: CDR1 LNHDA, CDR2 SQIVND (reference sequence). The CDR3 here is CASSLTGTYEQYF. The DNA for the CDR3 is TGTGCCAGTAGCCTTACTGGGACCTACGAGCAGTACTTC.

The chain combines TRBV6-6 with TRBJ1-5, with no clear D. The CDR3 is 15 residues long. Germline V CDR1 and CDR2: MNHNY, SVGAGI (reference sequence). The V and J ends lost 5 bases and 0 bases respectively, with 11 bases between them. CDR3 DNA: TGTGCCAGCAGTCTGGACGGTACTAGCAATCAGCCCCAGCATTTT. This encodes CASSLDGTSNQPQHF.

The rearrangement uses TRBV6-1 and TRBJ2-3; TRBD2 matches at 10 bases. CDR1 and CDR2 (germline): MNHNS, SASEGT. V lost 4 bases, J lost 6 bases, and 7 bases stayed unmatched. The CDR3 covers 15 residues. The CDR3 DNA reads TGTGCCAGCAGTGCCCGGGGGACTAGCGTGGATACGCAGTATTTT. This sequence encodes CASSARGTSVDTQYF.

The genes are TRBV5-1 and TRBJ1-1, with 11 positions matching TRBD1. V lost 4 bases and J lost 11; bases outside the gene matches: 16. CDR3 length equals 16 residues. Germline assignment: CDR1 SGHRS and CDR2 YFSETQ. The chain's CDR3 is CASSPVPGQGEKDAFF. The DNA for the CDR3 is TGCGCCAGCAGCCCGGTCCCGGGACAGGGGGAGAAGGATGCTTTCTTT.

Points on this clone: This specimen includes other DNA sequences encoding the same CDR3. The CDR3 DNA is TGCGCCAGCAGCTCCAGGAGGCAAGAGACCCAGTACTTC. This sequence encodes CASSSRRQETQYF. This chain uses TRBV5-1 with TRBJ2-5, with a weak D call TRBD2 (5 bases). Trimming shortened V by 3 bases and J by 2 bases, and 8 bases separated the two germline ends. Germline CDR1 and CDR2: SGHRS and YFSETQ. The CDR3 is made up of 13 amino acids.

As concerns this clone: This specimen includes other DNA sequences encoding the same CDR3. V is TRBV18 and J is TRBJ2-7; 11 bases agree with TRBD1. J gave up 2 bases and V 4 bases, and 4 bases lay outside the gene matches. Germline V gene data show CDR1 as KGHSH and CDR2 as LQKENI. This CDR3 has 15 amino acids. The CDR3 reads CASSRSGQGAYEQYF. CDR3 nucleotides: TGTGCCAGCTCACGCTCGGGACAGGGGGCCTACGAGCAGTACTTC. Full variable domain (missing parts from reference TRBV18 and TRBJ2-7): NAGVMQNPRHLVRRRGQEARLRCSPMKGHSHVYWYRQLPEEGLKFMVYLQKENIIDESGMPKERFSAEFPKEGPSILRIQQVVRGDSAAYFCASSRSGQGAYEQYFGPGTRLTVT.

As regards this clone: Other DNA sequences from this sample encode an identical CDR3 as well. CDR3 amino acids: CASSPGTAYEQYF. The CDR3 region has the DNA TGTGCCAGCTCACCCGGGACAGCCTACGAGCAGTACTTC. The J gene is TRBJ2-7, the V gene TRBV18; 7 bases are shared with TRBD1. Germline V CDR1 and CDR2: KGHSH, LQKENI. J was trimmed by 2 bases and V by 3 bases; bases with no gene match: 1. The CDR3 consists of 13 residues. The full variable domain, its missing parts supplied by reference TRBV18 and TRBJ2-7, is NAGVMQNPRHLVRRRGQEARLRCSPMKGHSHVYWYRQLPEEGLKFMVYLQKENIIDESGMPKERFSAEFPKEGPSILRIQQVVRGDSAAYFCASSPGTAYEQYFGPGTRLTVT.

The chain combines TRBV30 with TRBJ1-1; D ambiguous. The V gene lost 4 bases and the J gene lost 4 bases, with 13 bases spanning the gap. From germline, CDR1 is GTSNPN and CDR2 SVGIG (reference sequence). This CDR3 is built from 13 residues. CDR3 DNA: TGTGCCTGGAAGGTGCAGGTCGCCACTGAAGCTTTCTTT. Translated, it gives CAWKVQVATEAFF.